The 8 T cell receptor beta chains given below trace back to one sample, sequenced in a study of blood T cell repertoires in COVID-19. Sequencing used immunoSEQ multiplex PCR; TCRdb keeps in-frame clones, though not all of them. This sample carries hundreds of thousands of clones, approximately 91% of them seen once, and the ten largest clones take 2% to 2.5%. The sample consisted of peripheral blood. The origin of the receptors is a woman aged 40 to 49 who had recovered from COVID-19.

The CDR3 region is CASSQATGSSYNSPLHF. The CDR3, as DNA: TGCGCCAGCAGCCAAGCTACAGGGAGCTCCTATAATTCACCCCTCCACTTT. The chain has TRBV4-3 and TRBJ1-6, with a possible D match to TRBD1 (6 bases). V dropped 1 base and J dropped 0 bases, with 10 bases sitting between them. CDR3 length: 17 residues. Looked up from germline, CDR1 is LGHNA and CDR2 is YSLEER.

This chain uses TRBV27 with TRBJ1-5; D gene unclear. V was trimmed by 3 bases and J by 2 bases, leaving 11 bases between them. The CDR3 consists of 15 residues. From germline, CDR1 is MNHEY and CDR2 SMNVEV (reference sequence). CDR3 sequence: CASSLGVEGNQPQHF. The CDR3 DNA follows: TGTGCCAGCAGTTTGGGCGTGGAAGGCAATCAGCCCCAGCATTTT.

The chain recombines TRBV4-3 with TRBJ1-2, with no clear D. The CDR3 loop spans 16 amino acids. Trimming pared 0 bases from V and 5 bases from J, leaving 16 bases between. Germline CDR1 is LGHNA and CDR2 is YSLEER. CDR3 in amino acids: CASSQDGGGSWYGYTF. CDR3 nucleotides: TGCGCCAGCAGCCAAGATGGTGGCGGGAGTTGGTATGGCTACACCTTC.

This chain joins TRBV7-2 and TRBJ1-5; D is unclear. The V end was cut by 1 base, the J end by 5 bases, with 6 bases between. Germline values: CDR1 SGHTA, CDR2 FQGNSA. The CDR3 runs to 13 residues. CDR3 sequence: CASSLVQDQPQHF. In nucleotides, the CDR3 is TGTGCCAGCAGCTTAGTACAAGATCAGCCCCAGCATTTT. The entire variable domain, with the rest obtained from reference TRBV7-2 and TRBJ1-5, is as follows: GAGVSQSPSNKVTEKGKDVELRCDPISGHTALYWYRQSLGQGLEFLIYFQGNSAPDKSGLPSDRFSAERTGGSVSTLTIQRTQQEDSAVYLCASSLVQDQPQHFGDGTRLSIL.

The V and J genes are TRBV9 and TRBJ1-2; the match to TRBD1 covers 7 bases. The CDR3 length is 14 residues. V shed 2 bases and J 3 bases; nucleotides not matched to a gene: 4. The germline V gene encodes CDR1 SGDLS and CDR2 YYNGEE. CDR3 amino acids: CASSVGQNYYGYTF. CDR3 DNA: TGTGCCAGCAGCGTGGGACAGAATTACTATGGCTACACCTTC.

The chain is built from TRBV30 and TRBJ1-5; TRBD1 matches 7 bases. With V trimmed by 3 bases and J by 7 bases, 6 bases remained unmatched. The CDR3 is 13 residues long. CDR1 and CDR2 (germline): GTSNPN, SVGIG (reference sequence). CDR3 protein: CAWRAGGGQPQHF. The CDR3 DNA sequence: TGTGCCTGGAGGGCAGGGGGTGGCCAGCCCCAGCATTTT.

This clone is a singleton in its sample. The CDR3 sequence: CASRPGTGHNYGYTF. The CDR3, as DNA: TGTGCCAGCAGACCCGGGACAGGGCATAACTATGGCTACACCTTC. The chain joins TRBV28 to TRBJ1-2; the match to TRBD1 covers 9 bases. The CDR3 extends over 15 amino acids. The germline gives CDR1 MDHEN, CDR2 SYDVKM. V trimming: 6 bases; J trimming: 1 base; junction bases outside the gene matches: 6.

The chain recombines TRBV6-5 with TRBJ2-1; a possible D gene is TRBD2 (7 bases). This CDR3 is 15 amino acids long. The V and J ends lost 6 bases and 6 bases respectively, with 18 bases between them. Per germline, CDR1 MNHEY and CDR2 SVGAGI. In DNA, the CDR3 is TGTGCCAGCAGGCAACAGGGAGGGTTCTTCAATGAGCAGTTCTTC. Protein product: CASRQQGGFFNEQFF.